This is a list of T cell receptor beta chains from one sample in a study of blood T cell repertoires in COVID-19. Sequenced by immunoSEQ multiplex PCR; TCRdb stores in-frame clones only, minus some. The sample has hundreds of thousands of clones; more than 75% are singletons. The sequenced sample was PBMCs or T cells enriched from blood (not recorded which). All receptors derive from a woman between 45 and 65 years old who had recovered from COVID-19. The CDR3 runs from the conserved cysteine through the conserved F or W.

>TRBV5-1|TRBJ1-4
CASSFTAGLGNEKLFF
>TRBV11-2|TRBJ2-7
CASSLGVISFYEQYF
>TRBV9|TRBJ1-6
CASSPPGTSRIPLHF
>TRBV7-3|TRBJ1-1
CASSLNDRGAEAFF
>TRBV9|TRBJ2-1
CASSVGAGQDVHEQFF
>TRBV28|TRBJ1-2
CASREGANYGYTF
>TRBV7-2|TRBJ1-5
CASSSGQGINQPQHF
>TRBV5-1|TRBJ2-3
CASSLDPQNTDTQYF
>TRBV7-2|TRBJ2-1
CASSGDRNNYNEQFF
>TRBV2|TRBJ2-7
CASSGSGPPYEQYF
>TRBV19|TRBJ2-7
CASSNGGSYEQYF
>TRBV7-2|TRBJ1-6
CASSTKRGTANSPLHF
>TRBV11-2|TRBJ1-1
CASSLTSLEILNTEAFF
>TRBV5-1|TRBJ2-7
CASSRDRDEQYF
>TRBV27|TRBJ2-5
CASSSPGASQETQYF
>TRBV7-2|TRBJ1-2
CASSLPDGLRGYTF
>TRBV6-4|TRBJ2-3
CAIEMGIAGGRYTQYF
>TRBV7-9|TRBJ1-2
CASSIGTGTFYGYTF
>TRBV5-1|TRBJ2-5
CASSLGGTGGQETQYF
>TRBV5-6|TRBJ2-7
CASSSRGGWPYEQYF
>TRBV5-5|TRBJ2-6
CASSNRGSGANVLTF
>TRBV9|TRBJ2-1
CASSPAANYNEQFF
>TRBV19|TRBJ1-1
CASSIEGQGRRSINTEAFF
>TRBV18|TRBJ2-7
CASSTRDRLYEQYF
>TRBV7-2|TRBJ2-7
CASSPGTGYGEQYF
>TRBV25-1|TRBJ2-1
CASSEYLDTGVSNEQFF
>TRBV7-3|TRBJ2-1
CASSLNRANYNEQFF
>TRBV5-1|TRBJ2-3
CASRSQGAPTDTQYF
>TRBV12-3/TRBV12-4|TRBJ2-2
CASSPVGELFF
>TRBV13|TRBJ1-1
CASSGLGVRNTEAFF
>TRBV5-1|TRBJ1-3
CASSLGYSKSSGNTIYF
>TRBV5-6|TRBJ2-3
CASSSGLAGGRADTQYF
>TRBV4-2|TRBJ2-3
CASSQRGTSGRVPSSTDTQYF
>TRBV12-5|TRBJ2-7
CASGPGVFTYEQYF
>TRBV6-5|TRBJ2-2
CASSYSRLAGAGELFF
>TRBV2|TRBJ2-7
CASIPRGGYEQYF
>TRBV18|TRBJ2-4
CASSPPGQLAKNIQYF
>TRBV19|TRBJ2-1
CASTGLAGVNEQFF
>TRBV11-3|TRBJ2-1
CASSQDAGQYNEQFF
>TRBV29-1|TRBJ2-1
CSVVGGRTNNEQFF
>TRBV6-1|TRBJ2-3
CASSELAGQSDTQYF
>TRBV7-9|TRBJ1-3
CASTLAGGAPGNTIYF
>TRBV11-3|TRBJ2-2
CASSFRLAGELFF
>TRBV6-5|TRBJ1-5
CATAEGQGHQPQHF